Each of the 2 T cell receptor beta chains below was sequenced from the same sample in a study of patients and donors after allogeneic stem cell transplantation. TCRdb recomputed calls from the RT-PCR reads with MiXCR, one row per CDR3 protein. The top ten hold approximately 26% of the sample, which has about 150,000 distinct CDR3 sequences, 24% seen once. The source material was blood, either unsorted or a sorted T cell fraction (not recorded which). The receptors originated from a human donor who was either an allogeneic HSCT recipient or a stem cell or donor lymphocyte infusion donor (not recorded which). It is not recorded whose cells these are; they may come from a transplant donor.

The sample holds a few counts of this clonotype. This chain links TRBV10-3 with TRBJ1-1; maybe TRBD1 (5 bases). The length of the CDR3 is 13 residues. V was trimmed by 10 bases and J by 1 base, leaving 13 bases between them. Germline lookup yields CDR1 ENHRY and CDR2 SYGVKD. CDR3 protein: CATRLGENTEAFF. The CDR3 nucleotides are TGTGCCACCCGTCTGGGGGAGAACACTGAAGCTTTCTTT.

CDR3 sequence reads: CATNRTPTYEQYF. In nucleotides, the CDR3 is TGTGCCACCAACCGGACACCCACCTACGAGCAGTACTTC. This sequence joins TRBV24-1 and TRBJ2-7; TRBD1 might be the D (5 bases). The CDR3 extends over 13 amino acids. CDR1 KGHDR and CDR2 SFDVKD come from the germline V gene. V lost 8 bases, J lost 2 bases, and 12 bases lay in between.